A selection of T cell receptor beta chains follows, all from one sample in a study of radiotherapy plus CTLA-4 blockade in lung cancer. Using immunoSEQ multiplex PCR, the repertoire was profiled, and TCRdb retains in-frame clones only, with some absent. The sample includes approximately 77,000 clones, around 79% of them seen just once. The input for sequencing was peripheral blood, taken from a patient treated with radiotherapy plus ipilimumab. The receptors were sampled from a human donor with non-small cell lung cancer whose response to radiotherapy plus ipilimumab could not be evaluated. Some clones in this sample may be carry-over from other donors' samples. The CDR3 runs from the conserved cysteine through the conserved F or W. A D gene is named only where the DNA matches it firmly. The listing skips clone size in some rows; elsewhere it reads once, few, many or a size class.

j_gene: TRBJ2-5; d_gene: NA; v_gene: TRBV5-1; abundance: NA; CDR3aa: CASKLTGQETQYF; CDR3nt: TGCGCCAGCAAGCTCACAGGACAAGAGACCCAGTACTTC
j_gene: TRBJ2-3; d_gene: TRBD2; v_gene: TRBV4-1; abundance: once; CDR3aa: CASSQDFGGTTDTQYF; CDR3nt: TGCGCCAGCAGCCAAGATTTCGGGGGGACCACAGATACGCAGTATTTT
j_gene: TRBJ1-4; d_gene: TRBD1; v_gene: TRBV28; abundance: NA; CDR3aa: CASSLRTGNEKLFF; CDR3nt: TGTGCCAGCAGTTTACGGACAGGGAATGAAAAACTGTTTTTT
j_gene: TRBJ1-1; d_gene: NA; v_gene: TRBV5-4; abundance: NA; CDR3aa: CASSYRQLGNTEAFF; CDR3nt: TGTGCCAGCAGCTACCGACAGTTAGGGAACACTGAAGCTTTCTTT
j_gene: TRBJ2-3; d_gene: TRBD1; v_gene: TRBV27; abundance: NA; CDR3aa: CASKTRDRGSVDTQYF; CDR3nt: TGTGCCAGCAAGACCCGGGACAGGGGGAGTGTAGATACGCAGTATTTT
j_gene: TRBJ1-5; d_gene: NA; v_gene: TRBV5-8; abundance: NA; CDR3aa: CASSFVLGAPHF; CDR3nt: TGTGCCAGCAGCTTCGTTCTGGGGGCACCGCATTTT
j_gene: TRBJ2-1; d_gene: TRBD2; v_gene: TRBV11-2; abundance: few; CDR3aa: CASSSGGAGGQTWNEQFF; CDR3nt: TGTGCCAGCAGCTCCGGAGGAGCGGGGGGGCAGACTTGGAATGAGCAGTTCTTC
j_gene: TRBJ2-5; d_gene: TRBD2; v_gene: TRBV5-1; abundance: NA; CDR3aa: CASSYGLAGLQETQYF; CDR3nt: TGCGCCAGCAGCTACGGACTAGCGGGACTTCAAGAGACCCAGTACTTC
j_gene: TRBJ2-7; d_gene: NA; v_gene: TRBV27; abundance: NA; CDR3aa: CASSPLGRGYYEQYF; CDR3nt: TGTGCCAGCAGTCCACTGGGGAGGGGGTACTACGAGCAGTACTTC
j_gene: TRBJ1-1; d_gene: TRBD1; v_gene: TRBV27; abundance: once; CDR3aa: CASSLPGQGRTEAFF; CDR3nt: TGTGCCAGCAGTTTACCGGGACAGGGGAGGACTGAAGCTTTCTTT
j_gene: TRBJ1-1; d_gene: TRBD1; v_gene: TRBV7-2; abundance: NA; CDR3aa: CASSFLGQGVNTEAFF; CDR3nt: TGTGCCAGCAGCTTTCTTGGACAGGGAGTCAACACTGAAGCTTTCTTT
j_gene: TRBJ2-5; d_gene: TRBD2; v_gene: TRBV30; abundance: NA; CDR3aa: CAWNTAGTSAETQYF; CDR3nt: TGTGCCTGGAATACCGCCGGGACTAGCGCAGAGACCCAGTACTTC
j_gene: TRBJ1-2; d_gene: TRBD1; v_gene: TRBV28; abundance: NA; CDR3aa: CASSSGQGNNYGYTF; CDR3nt: TGTGCCAGCAGTTCAGGACAGGGGAATAACTATGGCTACACCTTC
j_gene: TRBJ2-1; d_gene: TRBD2; v_gene: TRBV11-3; abundance: few; CDR3aa: CASSSRLAGGQNEQFF; CDR3nt: TGTGCCAGCAGCTCCCGACTAGCGGGGGGGCAAAATGAGCAGTTCTTC
j_gene: TRBJ2-5; d_gene: TRBD2; v_gene: TRBV7-7; abundance: NA; CDR3aa: CASSFELAEETQYF; CDR3nt: TGTGCTAGCAGCTTTGAACTAGCGGAAGAGACCCAGTACTTC
j_gene: TRBJ2-7; d_gene: NA; v_gene: TRBV11-2; abundance: NA; CDR3aa: CASTLTREAPNYEQYF; CDR3nt: TGTGCCAGCACTTTAACCAGGGAAGCCCCCAACTACGAGCAGTACTTC
j_gene: TRBJ1-1; d_gene: NA; v_gene: TRBV4-1; abundance: NA; CDR3aa: CASSQERNTEAFF; CDR3nt: TGCGCCAGCAGCCAAGAGCGGAACACTGAAGCTTTCTTT
j_gene: TRBJ2-7; d_gene: NA; v_gene: TRBV11-2; abundance: NA; CDR3aa: CASSLERTASYEQYF; CDR3nt: TGTGCCAGCAGCTTAGAACGAACAGCCTCCTACGAGCAGTACTTC
j_gene: TRBJ1-3; d_gene: NA; v_gene: TRBV7-9; abundance: NA; CDR3aa: CASSLVRDSGNTIYF; CDR3nt: TGTGCCAGCAGCTTAGTCCGGGACTCTGGAAACACCATATATTTT
j_gene: TRBJ2-7; d_gene: TRBD1; v_gene: TRBV19; abundance: NA; CDR3aa: CATNSNRGPNEQYF; CDR3nt: TGTGCCACCAACTCGAACAGGGGGCCCAACGAGCAGTACTTC
j_gene: TRBJ1-6; d_gene: TRBD1; v_gene: TRBV18; abundance: once; CDR3aa: CASSPRQGVDSPLHF; CDR3nt: TGTGCCAGCTCACCGAGACAGGGTGTCGATTCACCCCTCCACTTT
j_gene: TRBJ2-1; d_gene: TRBD2; v_gene: TRBV10-3; abundance: NA; CDR3aa: CAISAIGTSGGAEQFF; CDR3nt: TGTGCCATCAGTGCGATCGGGACTAGCGGGGGGGCTGAGCAGTTCTTC
j_gene: TRBJ1-1; d_gene: NA; v_gene: TRBV18; abundance: NA; CDR3aa: CASSPPVGAGVTEAFF; CDR3nt: TGTGCCAGCTCACCACCAGTAGGGGCGGGGGTCACTGAAGCTTTCTTT
j_gene: TRBJ1-1; d_gene: NA; v_gene: TRBV4-3; abundance: NA; CDR3aa: CASSQDSTEPAITEAFF; CDR3nt: TGCGCCAGCAGCCAAGATAGCACCGAACCTGCTATAACTGAAGCTTTCTTT
j_gene: TRBJ1-2; d_gene: TRBD1; v_gene: TRBV7-2; abundance: NA; CDR3aa: CASSVDRVPNYGYTF; CDR3nt: TGTGCCAGCAGCGTAGACAGGGTACCTAACTATGGCTACACCTTC
j_gene: TRBJ2-7; d_gene: NA; v_gene: TRBV11-2; abundance: NA; CDR3aa: CASSLGPAQGFYEQYF; CDR3nt: TGTGCCAGCAGCTTAGGGCCGGCGCAGGGGTTCTACGAGCAGTACTTC
j_gene: TRBJ2-5; d_gene: NA; v_gene: TRBV9; abundance: few; CDR3aa: CASSVGQGIQYF; CDR3nt: TGTGCCAGCAGCGTAGGCCAGGGTATTCAGTACTTC
j_gene: TRBJ2-7; d_gene: NA; v_gene: TRBV28; abundance: few; CDR3aa: CASSWDSRDEYEQYF; CDR3nt: TGTGCCAGCAGTTGGGACTCAAGGGACGAATACGAGCAGTACTTC
j_gene: TRBJ1-2; d_gene: NA; v_gene: TRBV5-6; abundance: NA; CDR3aa: CASSWTGNYGYTF; CDR3nt: TGTGCCAGCAGCTGGACTGGTAACTATGGCTACACCTTC
j_gene: TRBJ1-2; d_gene: NA; v_gene: TRBV6-4; abundance: NA; CDR3aa: CASSESGDYGYTF; CDR3nt: TGTGCCAGCAGTGAATCGGGGGACTATGGCTACACCTTC
j_gene: TRBJ1-5; d_gene: NA; v_gene: TRBV14; abundance: NA; CDR3aa: CASSQYSNQPQHF; CDR3nt: TGTGCCAGCAGCCAGTATAGCAATCAGCCCCAGCATTTT
j_gene: TRBJ1-4; d_gene: NA; v_gene: TRBV18; abundance: NA; CDR3aa: CASSPPSWGQNEKLFF; CDR3nt: TGTGCCAGCTCACCACCGAGTTGGGGGCAGAATGAAAAACTGTTTTTT
j_gene: TRBJ1-2; d_gene: NA; v_gene: TRBV6-1; abundance: NA; CDR3aa: CASSFRQIANYGYTF; CDR3nt: TGTGCCAGCAGTTTTAGACAGATAGCTAACTATGGCTACACCTTC
j_gene: TRBJ2-5; d_gene: TRBD2; v_gene: TRBV28; abundance: few; CDR3aa: CASSARRGGGAETQYF; CDR3nt: TGTGCCAGCAGTGCCCGGAGAGGCGGGGGGGCGGAGACCCAGTACTTC
j_gene: TRBJ2-3; d_gene: TRBD1; v_gene: TRBV5-8; abundance: NA; CDR3aa: CASSGTGAGTDTQYF; CDR3nt: TGTGCCAGCAGCGGTACAGGGGCCGGCACAGATACGCAGTATTTT
j_gene: TRBJ1-2; d_gene: NA; v_gene: TRBV12-5; abundance: few; CDR3aa: CASGPGLLYGYTF; CDR3nt: TGTGCTAGTGGGCCGGGACTGCTCTATGGCTACACCTTC
j_gene: TRBJ2-3; d_gene: TRBD2; v_gene: TRBV28; abundance: NA; CDR3aa: CASSFGRAGFPDTQYF; CDR3nt: TGTGCCAGCAGTTTTGGGAGAGCGGGGTTCCCAGATACGCAGTATTTT
j_gene: TRBJ1-4; d_gene: TRBD1; v_gene: TRBV28; abundance: NA; CDR3aa: CASSKDRGWTNEKLFF; CDR3nt: TGTGCCAGCAGTAAGGACAGGGGATGGACTAATGAAAAACTGTTTTTT
j_gene: TRBJ2-3; d_gene: NA; v_gene: TRBV2; abundance: NA; CDR3aa: CASSVGTTDTQYF; CDR3nt: TGTGCCAGCAGTGTCGGGACAACAGATACGCAGTATTTT
j_gene: TRBJ2-4; d_gene: TRBD2; v_gene: TRBV9; abundance: NA; CDR3aa: CASSVGPGTSGNIQYF; CDR3nt: TGTGCCAGCAGCGTAGGCCCCGGGACTAGCGGAAACATTCAGTACTTC
j_gene: TRBJ2-7; d_gene: TRBD1; v_gene: TRBV30; abundance: NA; CDR3aa: CAWSRDRVEQYF; CDR3nt: TGTGCCTGGAGCCGGGACAGGGTTGAGCAGTACTTC